The 10 T cell receptor beta chains in this list originate from one sample, sequenced in a study of T cells of healthy individuals (dated by TCRdb to the late 2010s). The library was prepared using 5' RACE. Reads for this sample came from an Illumina MiSeq. Using fastp at Q25 and MiXCR, TCRdb reprocessed the public reads and kept productive beta chains. CDR3 protein duplicates are merged, each entry listing the most common genes and DNA. Here the sample has approximately 52,000 distinct CDR3 sequences; roughly 15% occur a single time. Jointly, the top ten make up 15% to 20% of the sample. The receptors were sampled from a human donor in good health.

The chain links TRBV12-5 to TRBJ1-1; possibly TRBD1 for D (5 bases). Germline-derived CDR1 and CDR2 are LGHNT and FRNRAP. CDR3 size: 12 residues. Between the trimmed V and J ends, which lost 7 bases and 6 bases, there was a span of 12 bases. This CDR3 is CASAPGRAEAFF. The CDR3 DNA reads TGTGCTAGTGCCCCAGGGAGGGCTGAAGCTTTCTTT.

This clonotype was seen many times. The chain is built from TRBV20-1 and TRBJ2-1; 13 nucleotides line up with TRBD2. This CDR3 contains 14 residues. V was pared by 1 base and J by 10 bases, with 4 bases of the junction left unmatched. Germline CDR1 reads DFQATT; CDR2 reads SNEGSKA (reference sequence). In DNA, the CDR3 is TGCAGTGCTAGAGGACTAGCGGGAGGTCTGGAGCAGTTCTTC. This sequence encodes CSARGLAGGLEQFF.

V is TRBV4-3 and J is TRBJ2-2, with TRBD1 matching over 10 bases. This CDR3 contains 16 residues. CDR1 and CDR2 from the germline V gene are LGHNA and YSLEER. Trimming took 3 bases from V and 3 from J; bases not matched to a gene: 4. CDR3 loop: CASSQTGGGDTGELFF. CDR3 coding DNA: TGCGCCAGCAGCCAGACAGGGGGCGGGGACACCGGGGAGCTGTTTTTT.

In its sample, this clonotype was seen many times. The chain links TRBV29-1 to TRBJ2-5; no clear D gene. This CDR3 region has 9 residues. V lost 3 bases and J lost 10, with 6 bases in between. CDR1 and CDR2 (germline): SQVTM, ANQGSEA. The CDR3, as DNA: TGCAGCGTTGACGGAGTCCAGTACTTC. Amino acid sequence: CSVDGVQYF.

The chain combines TRBV9 with TRBJ1-6; no definite D call. CDR3 length equals 19 residues. The V and J ends lost 0 bases and 0 bases respectively, with 16 bases between them. The germline CDR1 and CDR2 sequences are SGDLS and YYNGEE. This CDR3 is CASSVEASPSSSYNSPLHF. The DNA for the CDR3 is TGTGCCAGCAGCGTAGAGGCCAGCCCATCCAGCTCCTATAATTCACCCCTCCACTTT.

This clonotype appeared a few times. The J gene is TRBJ2-3, the V gene TRBV6-5; D gene unclear. The CDR3 totals 14 residues. V gave up 0 bases and J gave up 3 bases, with 7 bases separating them. Germline V gene lookup returns CDR1 MNHEY and CDR2 SVGAGI. CDR3 sequence reads: CASSYSSGTDTQYF. The CDR3 region has the DNA TGTGCCAGCAGTTACTCGAGTGGGACAGATACGCAGTATTTT.

The V and J genes are TRBV5-1 and TRBJ2-3; TRBD2 matches 8 bases. V lost 4 bases, J lost 0 bases, and 4 bases stayed unmatched. The germline gives CDR1 SGHRS, CDR2 YFSETQ. The CDR3 covers 15 residues. The CDR3 region has the DNA TGCGCCAGCAGCACTAGCGGAACTAGCACAGATACGCAGTATTTT. It is translated as CASSTSGTSTDTQYF.

The count of this clonotype is one. A read error may be the cause here, since a much bigger clone is one base away. The chain has TRBV12-5 and TRBJ1-5; D remains ambiguous. Germline V gives CDR1 LGHNT, CDR2 FRNRAP. The CDR3 runs to 13 residues. CDR3 in DNA: TGTGCTAGTGGTTTGATCTCCAATCATCCCCAGCATTTT. It codes for CASGLISNHPQHF.

The sample holds a few counts of this clonotype. V is TRBV19 and J is TRBJ2-4; no definite D call. The CDR3 runs to 16 residues. Per the germline V gene, CDR1 is LNHDA and CDR2 is SQIVND (reference sequence). Deletions cut 3 bases from V and 9 bases from J, with 21 bases between. CDR3 nucleotide sequence: TGTGCCAGTAGTATGGGCAGTACAGTGGGGTTCGGCATTCAGTACTTC. Encoded protein: CASSMGSTVGFGIQYF. The full variable domain, rest sourced from reference TRBV19 and TRBJ2-4, is DGGITQSPKYLFRKEGQNVTLSCEQNLNHDAMYWYRQDPGQGLRLIYYSQIVNDFQKGDIAEGYSVSREKKESFPLTVTSAQKNPTAFYLCASSMGSTVGFGIQYFGAGTRLSVL.

This clonotype came up many times. The chain carries TRBV7-9 and TRBJ2-3; perhaps TRBD1 as D (6 bases). V lost 4 bases and J 0 bases, leaving 11 bases between the germline ends. This CDR3 contains 15 residues. CDR1 SEHNR and CDR2 FQNEAQ come from the germline V gene (reference sequence). This CDR3 reads CASSSTGKSTDTQYF. CDR3 bases: TGTGCCAGCAGCTCCACAGGGAAAAGCACAGATACGCAGTATTTT.